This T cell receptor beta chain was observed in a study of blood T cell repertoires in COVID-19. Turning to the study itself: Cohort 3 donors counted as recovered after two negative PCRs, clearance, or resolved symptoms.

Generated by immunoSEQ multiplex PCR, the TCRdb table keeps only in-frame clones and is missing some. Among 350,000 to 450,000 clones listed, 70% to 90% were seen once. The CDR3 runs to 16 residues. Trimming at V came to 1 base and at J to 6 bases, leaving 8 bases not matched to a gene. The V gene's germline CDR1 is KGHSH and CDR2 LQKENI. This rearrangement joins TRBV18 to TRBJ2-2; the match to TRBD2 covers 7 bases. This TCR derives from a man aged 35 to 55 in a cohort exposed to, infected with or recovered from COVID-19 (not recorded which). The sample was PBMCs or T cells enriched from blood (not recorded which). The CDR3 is CASSPRGGSDSGELFF. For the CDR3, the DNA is TGTGCCAGCTCACCACGAGGCGGGAGTGATTCCGGGGAGCTGTTTTTT.